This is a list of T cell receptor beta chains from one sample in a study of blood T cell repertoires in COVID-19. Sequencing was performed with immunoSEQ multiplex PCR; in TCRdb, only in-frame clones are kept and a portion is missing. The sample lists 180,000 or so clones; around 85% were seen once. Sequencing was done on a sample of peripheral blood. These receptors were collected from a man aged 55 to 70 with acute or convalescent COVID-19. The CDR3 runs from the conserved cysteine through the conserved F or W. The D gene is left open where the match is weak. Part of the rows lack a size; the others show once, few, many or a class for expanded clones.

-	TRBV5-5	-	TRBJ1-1	TGTGCCAGCAGCTTGTACAGAGAGACTGAAGCTTTCTTT	CASSLYRETEAFF
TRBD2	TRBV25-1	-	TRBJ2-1	TGTGCCAGCAGTGGCAGACTAGCGGGGACCCCTTACAATGAGCAGTTCTTC	CASSGRLAGTPYNEQFF
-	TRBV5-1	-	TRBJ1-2	TGCGCCAGCAGCTTGGTATCCGGGAACTATGGCTACACCTTC	CASSLVSGNYGYTF
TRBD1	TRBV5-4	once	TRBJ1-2	TGTGCCAGCAGACACAATCCGATTGACAGGGCCCCAGGCTATGGCTACACCTTC	CASRHNPIDRAPGYGYTF
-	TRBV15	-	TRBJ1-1	TGTGCCACCAGCAGAGTCGGGGGGACTGAAGCTTTCTTT	CATSRVGGTEAFF
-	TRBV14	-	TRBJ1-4	TGTGCCAGCAGCCAAGTACGACAGCCACTCGAGCTGTTTTTT	CASSQVRQPLELFF
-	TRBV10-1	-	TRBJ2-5	TGCGCCAGCGGGGGGAGGACGGAAGAGACCCAGTACTTC	CASGGRTEETQYF
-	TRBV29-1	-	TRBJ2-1	TGCAGCGGCGGACTCCTCGGTCTTAATGAGCAGTTCTTC	CSGGLLGLNEQFF
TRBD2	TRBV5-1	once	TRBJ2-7	TGCGCCAGCAGCTTACTAGCGGGAGGGGGGGAGCAGTACTTC	CASSLLAGGGEQYF
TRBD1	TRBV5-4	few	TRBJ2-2	TGTGCCAGCAGCTTGGCCCCGGACAGGGTGAACACCGGGGAGCTGTTTTTT	CASSLAPDRVNTGELFF